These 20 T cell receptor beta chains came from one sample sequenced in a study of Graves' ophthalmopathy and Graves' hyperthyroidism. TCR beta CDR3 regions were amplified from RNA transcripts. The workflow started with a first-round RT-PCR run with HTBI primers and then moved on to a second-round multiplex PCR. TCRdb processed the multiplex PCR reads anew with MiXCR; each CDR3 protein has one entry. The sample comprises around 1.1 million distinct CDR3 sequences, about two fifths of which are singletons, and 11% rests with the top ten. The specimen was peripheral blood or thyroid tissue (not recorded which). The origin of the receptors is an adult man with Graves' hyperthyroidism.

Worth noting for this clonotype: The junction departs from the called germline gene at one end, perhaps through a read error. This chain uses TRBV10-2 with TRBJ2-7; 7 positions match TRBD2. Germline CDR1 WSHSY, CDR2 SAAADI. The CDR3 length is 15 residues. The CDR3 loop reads CASSPREGTVHEQYF. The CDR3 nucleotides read TGTGCCAGCAGCCCCAGGGAGGGGACGGTCCACGAGCAGTACTTC.

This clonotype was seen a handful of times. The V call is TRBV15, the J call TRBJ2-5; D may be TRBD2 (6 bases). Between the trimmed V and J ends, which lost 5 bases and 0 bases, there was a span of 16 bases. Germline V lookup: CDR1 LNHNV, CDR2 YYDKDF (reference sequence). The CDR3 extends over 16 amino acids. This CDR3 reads CATSGGLSEYQETQYF. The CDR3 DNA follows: TGTGCCACCAGCGGGGGACTTTCCGAGTACCAAGAGACCCAGTACTTC.

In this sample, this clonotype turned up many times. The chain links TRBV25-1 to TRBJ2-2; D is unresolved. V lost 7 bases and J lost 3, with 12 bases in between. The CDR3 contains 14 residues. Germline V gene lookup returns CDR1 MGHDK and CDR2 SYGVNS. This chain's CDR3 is CASTPGLDTGELFF. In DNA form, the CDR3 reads TGTGCCAGCACCCCTGGCCTAGACACCGGGGAGCTGTTTTTT.

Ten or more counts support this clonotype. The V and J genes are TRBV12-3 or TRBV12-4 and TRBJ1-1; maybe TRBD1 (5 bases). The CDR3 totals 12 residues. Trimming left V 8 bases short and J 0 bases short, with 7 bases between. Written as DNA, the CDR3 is TGTGCCAGCGGGACGTTGAACACTGAAGCTTTCTTT. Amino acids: CASGTLNTEAFF.

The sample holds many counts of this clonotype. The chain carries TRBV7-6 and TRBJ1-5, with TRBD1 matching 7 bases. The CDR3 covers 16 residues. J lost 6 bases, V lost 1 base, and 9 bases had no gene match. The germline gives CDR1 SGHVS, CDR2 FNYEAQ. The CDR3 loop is CASSLVGDRLGQPQHF. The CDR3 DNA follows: TGTGCCAGCAGCTTAGTCGGGGACAGACTCGGTCAGCCCCAGCATTTT.

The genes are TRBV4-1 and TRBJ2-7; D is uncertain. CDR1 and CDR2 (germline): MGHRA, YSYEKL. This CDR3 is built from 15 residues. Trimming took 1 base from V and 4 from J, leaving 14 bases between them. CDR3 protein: CASSQATGLVYEQYF. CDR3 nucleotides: TGCGCCAGCAGCCAAGCCACGGGTCTTGTTTACGAGCAGTACTTC.

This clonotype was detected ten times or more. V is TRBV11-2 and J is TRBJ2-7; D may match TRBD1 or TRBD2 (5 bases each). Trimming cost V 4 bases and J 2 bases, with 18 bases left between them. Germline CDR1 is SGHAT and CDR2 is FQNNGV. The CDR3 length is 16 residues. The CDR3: CASSSAGPTGPYEQYF. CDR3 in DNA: TGTGCCAGCAGCTCCGCTGGGCCCACGGGGCCCTACGAGCAGTACTTC.

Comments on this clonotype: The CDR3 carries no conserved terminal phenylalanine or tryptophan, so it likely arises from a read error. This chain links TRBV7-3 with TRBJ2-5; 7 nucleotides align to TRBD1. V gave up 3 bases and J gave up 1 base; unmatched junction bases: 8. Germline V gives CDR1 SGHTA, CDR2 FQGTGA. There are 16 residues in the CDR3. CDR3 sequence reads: CASSLVGTVPQETQYL. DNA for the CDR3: TGTGCCAGCAGCTTGGTTGGGACAGTCCCCCAAGAGACCCAGTACCTC.

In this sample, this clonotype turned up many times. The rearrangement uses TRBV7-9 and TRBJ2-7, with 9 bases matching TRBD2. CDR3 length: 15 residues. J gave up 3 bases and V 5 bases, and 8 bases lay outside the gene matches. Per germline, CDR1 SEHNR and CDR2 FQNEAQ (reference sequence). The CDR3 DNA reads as TGTGCCAGCAGCACGGATGGGACTAGCTTCTACGAGCAGTACTTC. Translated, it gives CASSTDGTSFYEQYF. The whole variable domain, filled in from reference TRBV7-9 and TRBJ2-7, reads DTGVSQNPRHKITKRGQNVTFRCDPISEHNRLYWYRQTLGQGPEFLTYFQNEAQLEKSRLLSDRFSAERPKGSFSTLEIQRTEQGDSAMYLCASSTDGTSFYEQYFGPGTRLTVT.

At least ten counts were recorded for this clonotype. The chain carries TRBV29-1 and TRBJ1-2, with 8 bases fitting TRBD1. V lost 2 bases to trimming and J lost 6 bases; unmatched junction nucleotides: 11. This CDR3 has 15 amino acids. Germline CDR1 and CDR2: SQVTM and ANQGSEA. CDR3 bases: TGCAGCGTTGAAACGGGACAGGACTTAACGGATGGCTACACCTTC. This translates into CSVETGQDLTDGYTF.

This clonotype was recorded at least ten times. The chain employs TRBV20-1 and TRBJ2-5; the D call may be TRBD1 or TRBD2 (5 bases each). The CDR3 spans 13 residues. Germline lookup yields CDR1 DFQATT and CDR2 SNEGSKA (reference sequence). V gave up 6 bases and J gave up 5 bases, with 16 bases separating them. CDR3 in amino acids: CSAPGPPWETQYF. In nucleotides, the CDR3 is TGCAGTGCCCCGGGACCCCCTTGGGAGACCCAGTACTTC.

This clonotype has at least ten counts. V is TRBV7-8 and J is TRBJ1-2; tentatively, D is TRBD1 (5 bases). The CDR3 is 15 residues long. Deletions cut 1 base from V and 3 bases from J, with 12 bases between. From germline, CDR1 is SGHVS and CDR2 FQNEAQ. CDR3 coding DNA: TGTGCCAGCAGCTTAGGGGGGTTTATGGACTATGGCTACACCTTC. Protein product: CASSLGGFMDYGYTF.

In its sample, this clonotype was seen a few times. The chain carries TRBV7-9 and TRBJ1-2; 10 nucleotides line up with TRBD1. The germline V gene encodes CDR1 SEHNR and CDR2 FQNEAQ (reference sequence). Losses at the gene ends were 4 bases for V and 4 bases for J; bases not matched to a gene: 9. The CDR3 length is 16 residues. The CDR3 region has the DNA TGTGCCAGCAGCTCGGATGGGAGGACAGGGGGCTATGGCTACACCTTC. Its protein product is CASSSDGRTGGYGYTF. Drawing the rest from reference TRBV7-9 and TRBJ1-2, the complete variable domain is DTGVSQNPRHKITKRGQNVTFRCDPISEHNRLYWYRQTLGQGPEFLTYFQNEAQLEKSRLLSDRFSAERPKGSFSTLEIQRTEQGDSAMYLCASSSDGRTGGYGYTFGSGTRLTVV.

The CDR3 region has the DNA TGCAGCTTAGGGGACAGGACTTCTGGCTACACCTTC. Translated: CSLGDRTSGYTF. V usage is TRBV29-1 and J usage is TRBJ1-2, with 8 positions matching TRBD1. Germline values: CDR1 SQVTM, CDR2 ANQGSEA. Unmatched junction bases numbered 9, after V lost 8 bases and J lost 7 bases. The CDR3 sequence is 12 residues long.

In DNA form, the CDR3 reads TGCAGCGTGCAGACAGGTTCCTCCTACAATGAGCAGTTCTTC. Protein sequence: CSVQTGSSYNEQFF. The V call is TRBV29-1, the J call TRBJ2-1, with a tentative D call TRBD1 (6 bases). Germline values: CDR1 SQVTM, CDR2 ANQGSEA. This CDR3 has 14 residues. V was cut by 6 bases and J by 0 bases, with 12 bases left in between.

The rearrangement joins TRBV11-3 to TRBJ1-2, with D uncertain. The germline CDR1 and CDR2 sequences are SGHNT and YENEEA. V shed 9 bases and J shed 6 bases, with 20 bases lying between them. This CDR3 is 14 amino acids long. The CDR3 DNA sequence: TGTGCCAGAAGCCAAACCGGCGCCGCAGATGGCTACACCTTC. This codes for CARSQTGAADGYTF.

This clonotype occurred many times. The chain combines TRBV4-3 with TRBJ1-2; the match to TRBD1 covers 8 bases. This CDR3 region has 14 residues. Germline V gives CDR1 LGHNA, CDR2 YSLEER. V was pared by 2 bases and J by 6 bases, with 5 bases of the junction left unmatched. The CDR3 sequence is CASSQPDRAHGYTF. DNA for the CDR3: TGCGCCAGCAGCCAACCGGACAGGGCTCATGGCTACACCTTC.

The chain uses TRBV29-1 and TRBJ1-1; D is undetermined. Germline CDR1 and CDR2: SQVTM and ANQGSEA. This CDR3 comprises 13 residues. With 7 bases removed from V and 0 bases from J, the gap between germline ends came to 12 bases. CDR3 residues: CSADGYMNTEAFF. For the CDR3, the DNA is TGCAGCGCCGACGGTTATATGAACACTGAAGCTTTCTTT.

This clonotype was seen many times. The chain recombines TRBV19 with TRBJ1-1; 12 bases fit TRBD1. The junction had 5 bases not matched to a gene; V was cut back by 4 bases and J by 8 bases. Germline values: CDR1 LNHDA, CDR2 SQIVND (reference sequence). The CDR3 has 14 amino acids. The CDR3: CASSRSGTGGEAFF. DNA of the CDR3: TGTGCCAGTAGTAGATCCGGGACAGGGGGCGAAGCTTTCTTT.

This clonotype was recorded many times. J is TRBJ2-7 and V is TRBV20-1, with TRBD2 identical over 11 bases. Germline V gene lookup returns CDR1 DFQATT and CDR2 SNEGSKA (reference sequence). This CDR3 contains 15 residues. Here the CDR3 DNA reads TGCAGCGGTGCGGCGCCTAGCGGGAGGAGAGGGGAGCAGTACTTC. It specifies CSGAAPSGRRGEQYF.